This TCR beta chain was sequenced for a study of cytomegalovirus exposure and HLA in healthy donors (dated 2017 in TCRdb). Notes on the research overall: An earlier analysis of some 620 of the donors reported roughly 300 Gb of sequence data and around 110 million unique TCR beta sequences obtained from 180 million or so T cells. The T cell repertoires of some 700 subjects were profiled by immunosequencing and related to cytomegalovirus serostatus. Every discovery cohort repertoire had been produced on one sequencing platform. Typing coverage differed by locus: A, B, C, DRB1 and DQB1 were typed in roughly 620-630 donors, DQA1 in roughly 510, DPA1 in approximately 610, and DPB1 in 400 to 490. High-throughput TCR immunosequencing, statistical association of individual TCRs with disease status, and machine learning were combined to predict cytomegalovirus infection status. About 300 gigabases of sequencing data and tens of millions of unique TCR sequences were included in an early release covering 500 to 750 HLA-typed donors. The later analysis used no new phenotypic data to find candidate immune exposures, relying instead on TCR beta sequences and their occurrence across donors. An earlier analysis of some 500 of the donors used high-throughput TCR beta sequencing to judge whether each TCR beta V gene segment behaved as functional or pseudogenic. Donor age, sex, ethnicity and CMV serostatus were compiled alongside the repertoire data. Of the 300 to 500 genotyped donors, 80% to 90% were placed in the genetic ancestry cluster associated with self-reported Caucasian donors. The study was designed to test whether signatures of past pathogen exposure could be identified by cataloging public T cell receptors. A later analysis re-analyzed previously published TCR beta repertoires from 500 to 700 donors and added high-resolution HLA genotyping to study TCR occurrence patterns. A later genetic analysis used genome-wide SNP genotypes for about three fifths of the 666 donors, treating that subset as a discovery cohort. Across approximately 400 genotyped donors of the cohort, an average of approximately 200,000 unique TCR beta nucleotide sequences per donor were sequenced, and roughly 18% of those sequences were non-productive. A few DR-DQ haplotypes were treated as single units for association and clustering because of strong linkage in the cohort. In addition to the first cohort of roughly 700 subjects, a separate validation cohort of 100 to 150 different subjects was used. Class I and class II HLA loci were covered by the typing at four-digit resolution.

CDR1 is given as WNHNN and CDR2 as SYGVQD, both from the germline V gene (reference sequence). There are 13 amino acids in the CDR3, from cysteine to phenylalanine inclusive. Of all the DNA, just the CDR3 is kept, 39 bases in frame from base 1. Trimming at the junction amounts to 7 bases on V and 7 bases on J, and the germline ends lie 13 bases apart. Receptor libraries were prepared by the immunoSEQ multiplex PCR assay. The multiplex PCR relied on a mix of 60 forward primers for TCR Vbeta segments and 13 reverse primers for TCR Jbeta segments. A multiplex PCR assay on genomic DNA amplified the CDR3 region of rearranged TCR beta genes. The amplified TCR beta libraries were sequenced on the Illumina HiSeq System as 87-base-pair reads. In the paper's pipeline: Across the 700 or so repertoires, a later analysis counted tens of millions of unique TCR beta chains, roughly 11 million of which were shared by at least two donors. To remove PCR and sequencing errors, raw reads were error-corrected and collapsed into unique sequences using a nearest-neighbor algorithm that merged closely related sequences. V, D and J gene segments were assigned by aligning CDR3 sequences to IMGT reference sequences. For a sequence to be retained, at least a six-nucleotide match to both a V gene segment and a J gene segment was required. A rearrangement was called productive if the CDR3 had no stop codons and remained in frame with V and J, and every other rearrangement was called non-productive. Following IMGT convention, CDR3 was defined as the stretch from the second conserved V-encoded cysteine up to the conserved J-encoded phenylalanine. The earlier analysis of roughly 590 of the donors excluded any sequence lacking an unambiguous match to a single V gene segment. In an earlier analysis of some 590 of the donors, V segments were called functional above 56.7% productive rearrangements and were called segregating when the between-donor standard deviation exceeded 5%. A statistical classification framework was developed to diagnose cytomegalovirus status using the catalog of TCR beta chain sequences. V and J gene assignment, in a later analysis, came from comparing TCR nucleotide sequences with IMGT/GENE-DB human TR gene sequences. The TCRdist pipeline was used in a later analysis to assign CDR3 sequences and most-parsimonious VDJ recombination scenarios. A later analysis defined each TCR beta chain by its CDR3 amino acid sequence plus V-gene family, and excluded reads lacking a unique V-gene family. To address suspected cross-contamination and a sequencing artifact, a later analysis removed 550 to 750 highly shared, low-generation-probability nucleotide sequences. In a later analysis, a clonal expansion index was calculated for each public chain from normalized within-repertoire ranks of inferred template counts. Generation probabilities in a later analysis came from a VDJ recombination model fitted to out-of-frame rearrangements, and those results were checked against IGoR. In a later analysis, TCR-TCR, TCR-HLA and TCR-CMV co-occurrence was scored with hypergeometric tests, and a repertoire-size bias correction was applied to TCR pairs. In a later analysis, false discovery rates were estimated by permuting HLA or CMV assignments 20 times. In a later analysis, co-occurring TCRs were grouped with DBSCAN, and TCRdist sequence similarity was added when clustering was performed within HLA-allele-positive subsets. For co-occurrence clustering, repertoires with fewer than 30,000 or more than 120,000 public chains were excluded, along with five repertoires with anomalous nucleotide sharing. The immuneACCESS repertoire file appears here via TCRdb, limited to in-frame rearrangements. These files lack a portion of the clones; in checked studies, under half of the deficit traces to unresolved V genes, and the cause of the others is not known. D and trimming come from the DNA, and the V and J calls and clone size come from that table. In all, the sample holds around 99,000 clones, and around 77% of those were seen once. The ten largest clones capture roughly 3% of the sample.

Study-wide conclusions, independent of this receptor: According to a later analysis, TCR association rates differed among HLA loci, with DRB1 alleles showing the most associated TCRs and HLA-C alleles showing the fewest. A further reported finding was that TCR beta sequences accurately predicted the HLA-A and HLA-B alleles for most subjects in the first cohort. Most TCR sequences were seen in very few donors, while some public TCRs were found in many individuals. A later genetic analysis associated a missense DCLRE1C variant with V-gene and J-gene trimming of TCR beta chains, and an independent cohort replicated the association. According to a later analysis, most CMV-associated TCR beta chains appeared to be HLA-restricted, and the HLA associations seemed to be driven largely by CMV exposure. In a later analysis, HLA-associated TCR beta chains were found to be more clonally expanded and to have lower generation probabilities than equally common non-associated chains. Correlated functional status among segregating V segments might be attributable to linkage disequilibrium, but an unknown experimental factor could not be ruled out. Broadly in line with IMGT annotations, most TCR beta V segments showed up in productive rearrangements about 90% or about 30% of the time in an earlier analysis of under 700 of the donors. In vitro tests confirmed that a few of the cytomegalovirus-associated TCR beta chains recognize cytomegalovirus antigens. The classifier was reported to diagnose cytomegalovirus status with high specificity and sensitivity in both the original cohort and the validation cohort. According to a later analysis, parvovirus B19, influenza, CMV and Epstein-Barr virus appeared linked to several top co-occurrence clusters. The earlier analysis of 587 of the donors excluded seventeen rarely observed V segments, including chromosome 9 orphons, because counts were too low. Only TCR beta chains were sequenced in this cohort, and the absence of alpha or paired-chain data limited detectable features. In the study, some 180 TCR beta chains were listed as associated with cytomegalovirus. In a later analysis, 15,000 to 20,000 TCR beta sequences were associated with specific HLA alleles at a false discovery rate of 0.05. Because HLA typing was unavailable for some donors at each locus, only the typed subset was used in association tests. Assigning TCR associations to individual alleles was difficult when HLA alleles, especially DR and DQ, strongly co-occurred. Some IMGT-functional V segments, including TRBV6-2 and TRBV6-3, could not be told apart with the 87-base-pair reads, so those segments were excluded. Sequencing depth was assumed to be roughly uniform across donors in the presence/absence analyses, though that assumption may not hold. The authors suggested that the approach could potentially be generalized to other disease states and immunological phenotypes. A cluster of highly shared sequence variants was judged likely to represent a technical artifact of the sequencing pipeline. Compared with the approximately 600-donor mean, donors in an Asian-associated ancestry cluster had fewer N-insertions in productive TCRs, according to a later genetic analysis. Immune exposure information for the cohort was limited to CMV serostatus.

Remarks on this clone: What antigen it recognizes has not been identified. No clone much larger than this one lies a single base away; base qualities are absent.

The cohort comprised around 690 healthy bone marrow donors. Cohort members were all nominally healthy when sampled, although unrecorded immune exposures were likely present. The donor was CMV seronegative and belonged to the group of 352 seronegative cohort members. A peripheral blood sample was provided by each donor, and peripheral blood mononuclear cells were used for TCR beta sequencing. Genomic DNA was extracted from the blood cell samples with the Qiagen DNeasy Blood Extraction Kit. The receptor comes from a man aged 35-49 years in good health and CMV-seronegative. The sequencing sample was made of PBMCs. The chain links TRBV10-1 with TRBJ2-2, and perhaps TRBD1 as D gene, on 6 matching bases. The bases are TGCGCCAGCACCCGGGCCAGGGGCGGGGAGCTGTTTTTT. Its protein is CASTRARGGELFF.